Listed below are T cell receptor beta chains from one sample, sequenced in a study of shared T cell receptors in the human thymus. TCRdb keeps only in-frame clones here, not all; method: immunoSEQ multiplex PCR. The sample records about 710,000 clones, around 87% being singletons. This sample also appeared in a second study, on human thymus T cells.

The sample was thymocytes. The source of these receptors is a boy less than two years old with a congenital heart defect. Both conserved end residues are part of each CDR3. The order of the fields is clone size, D gene, V gene, J gene, CDR3 DNA, CDR3 protein. D genes are given only for firm matches. Clone sizes are given selectively: once, few, many, or a class where the clone is expanded.

size: .; D: TRBD1; V: TRBV16; J: TRBJ1-1; DNA: TGTGCCAGCAGCCAATGGACAGGCGGTGAAGCTTTCTTT; CDR3: CASSQWTGGEAFF
size: once; D: .; V: TRBV4-1; J: TRBJ1-2; DNA: TGCGCCAGCAGCCAAGGAGGGCAGAACTATGGCTACACCTTC; CDR3: CASSQGGQNYGYTF
size: .; D: TRBD2; V: TRBV19; J: TRBJ2-2; DNA: TGTGCCAGTACCCCGGGGGGCGGGGAGCTGTTTTTT; CDR3: CASTPGGGELFF
size: .; D: TRBD2; V: TRBV7-3; J: TRBJ2-2; DNA: TGTGCCAGCAGCCCTCCCAGGGAGCGGGGATGGATGGGGGAGCTGTTTTTT; CDR3: CASSPPRERGWMGELFF
size: .; D: .; V: TRBV19; J: TRBJ2-2; DNA: TGTGCCAGTAGCCCGACGGGACTGAACACCGGGGAGCTGTTTTTT; CDR3: CASSPTGLNTGELFF
size: .; D: .; V: TRBV5-1; J: TRBJ1-1; DNA: TGCGCCAGCAGCTTCCGTCCCCGGGGCACTGAAGCTTTCTTT; CDR3: CASSFRPRGTEAFF
size: .; D: .; V: TRBV6-1; J: TRBJ2-5; DNA: TGTGCCAGCAGTGAAGCTCCACAGGGTAAGGCGTTAGAGACCCAGTACTTC; CDR3: CASSEAPQGKALETQYF
size: .; D: .; V: TRBV14; J: TRBJ2-1; DNA: TGTGCCAGCAGCCACCCGGGGGATTCTGACAATGAGCAGTTCTTC; CDR3: CASSHPGDSDNEQFF
size: .; D: TRBD1; V: TRBV7-9; J: TRBJ1-6; DNA: TGTGCCAGCAGCTCCTCCGACAGGGCTGCCTATAATTCACCCCTCCACTTT; CDR3: CASSSSDRAAYNSPLHF
size: .; D: TRBD2; V: TRBV13; J: TRBJ2-1; DNA: TGTGCCAGCAGCTTAGGGGTAGGACTAGCGGGAGTGAGGTCCTACAATGAGCAGTTCTTC; CDR3: CASSLGVGLAGVRSYNEQFF
size: .; D: TRBD1; V: TRBV15; J: TRBJ1-2; DNA: TGTGCCACCAGCACCCCGGGGGACAGATGGCCTAACTATGGCTACACCTTC; CDR3: CATSTPGDRWPNYGYTF
size: .; D: TRBD2; V: TRBV15; J: TRBJ2-1; DNA: TGTGCCACCAGCAGAGATTACCCCTGGACTAGCGGGATCTACAGCTCCTACAATGAGCAGTTCTTC; CDR3: CATSRDYPWTSGIYSSYNEQFF
size: .; D: TRBD2; V: TRBV28; J: TRBJ2-1; DNA: TGTGCCAGCAGACAGGAGGGGACTAGCGGGACCCGCTCCTACAATGAGCAGTTCTTC; CDR3: CASRQEGTSGTRSYNEQFF
size: .; D: .; V: TRBV27; J: TRBJ2-7; DNA: TGTGCCAGCAGGGTGGGAGGCTCCTACGAGCAGTACTTC; CDR3: CASRVGGSYEQYF
size: .; D: .; V: TRBV18; J: TRBJ2-7; DNA: TGTGCCAGCTCACCACGTAATCGAGCGCTCAGCTCCTACGAGCAGTACTTC; CDR3: CASSPRNRALSSYEQYF
size: .; D: TRBD1; V: TRBV6-5; J: TRBJ1-6; DNA: TGTGCCAGCAGGGACAGGGGGTTTGCAAATTCACCCCTCCACTTT; CDR3: CASRDRGFANSPLHF
size: .; D: .; V: TRBV4-1; J: TRBJ2-1; DNA: TGCGCCAGCAGCCAAACCGCGGAGGCCTACAATGAGCAGTTCTTC; CDR3: CASSQTAEAYNEQFF
size: .; D: TRBD2; V: TRBV6-5; J: TRBJ2-7; DNA: TGTGCCAGCAGTTACCACGGGGGGAGCTCCTACGAGCAGTACTTC; CDR3: CASSYHGGSSYEQYF
size: .; D: TRBD2; V: TRBV4-3; J: TRBJ2-3; DNA: TGCGCCAGCAGCCAAGAGGCGCTAGCGGTAACAGATACGCAGTATTTT; CDR3: CASSQEALAVTDTQYF
size: .; D: TRBD2; V: TRBV27; J: TRBJ2-5; DNA: TGTGCCAGCAGTTTAATGTGGACTAGCGGGGTCCAAGAGACCCAGTACTTC; CDR3: CASSLMWTSGVQETQYF
size: .; D: .; V: TRBV5-6; J: TRBJ1-2; DNA: TGTGCCAGCAGCTTTGGGCTGCAAACAGGAGTTAACTATGGCTACACCTTC; CDR3: CASSFGLQTGVNYGYTF
size: .; D: .; V: TRBV5-6; J: TRBJ1-2; DNA: TGTGCCAGCAGCTTGGTGGGGGGGGAAGCCTATGGCTACACCTTC; CDR3: CASSLVGGEAYGYTF
size: .; D: TRBD1; V: TRBV28; J: TRBJ1-6; DNA: TGTGCCAGCAGGGGGACAGGTCGGAGCTCCTATAATTCACCCCTCCACTTT; CDR3: CASRGTGRSSYNSPLHF
size: .; D: .; V: TRBV2; J: TRBJ1-2; DNA: TGTGCCAGCAGAGAGCGGAAGGCAGGACCAATTATCTATGGCTACACCTTC; CDR3: CASRERKAGPIIYGYTF
size: .; D: TRBD1; V: TRBV19; J: TRBJ1-3; DNA: TGTGCCAGTAGTATGACTTCCGGGACAGGGGCCGATCAGAGCTCTGGAAACACCATATATTTT; CDR3: CASSMTSGTGADQSSGNTIYF
size: .; D: .; V: TRBV11-3; J: TRBJ2-1; DNA: TGTGCCAGCAGCTTGCCAGGTAACAATGAGCAGTTCTTC; CDR3: CASSLPGNNEQFF
size: .; D: TRBD1; V: TRBV5-4; J: TRBJ2-2; DNA: TGTGCCAGCAGCTTACGGACAGGGGGTACGAACACCGGGGAGCTGTTTTTT; CDR3: CASSLRTGGTNTGELFF